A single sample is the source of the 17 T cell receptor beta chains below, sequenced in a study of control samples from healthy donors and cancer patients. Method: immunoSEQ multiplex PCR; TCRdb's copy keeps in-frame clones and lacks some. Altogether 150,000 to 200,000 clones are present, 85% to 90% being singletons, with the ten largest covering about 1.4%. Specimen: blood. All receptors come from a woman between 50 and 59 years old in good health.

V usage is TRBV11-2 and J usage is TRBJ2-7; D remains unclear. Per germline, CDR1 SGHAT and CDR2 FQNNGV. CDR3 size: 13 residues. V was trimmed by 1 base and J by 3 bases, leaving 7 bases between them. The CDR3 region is CASSLGPVYEQYF. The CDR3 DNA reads TGTGCCAGCAGCTTAGGGCCCGTCTACGAGCAGTACTTC.

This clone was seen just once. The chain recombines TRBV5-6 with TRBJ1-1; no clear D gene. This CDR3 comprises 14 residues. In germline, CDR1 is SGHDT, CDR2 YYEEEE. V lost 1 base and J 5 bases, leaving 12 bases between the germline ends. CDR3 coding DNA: TGTGCCAGCAGCTTGCGTGTGGCGAGAACTGAAGCTTTCTTT. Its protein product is CASSLRVARTEAFF.

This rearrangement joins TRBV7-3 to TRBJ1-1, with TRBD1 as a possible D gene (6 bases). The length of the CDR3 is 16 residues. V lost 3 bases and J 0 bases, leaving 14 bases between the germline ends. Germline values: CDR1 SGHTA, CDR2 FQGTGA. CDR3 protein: CASSLDSPRMNTEAFF. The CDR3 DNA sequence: TGTGCCAGCAGCTTGGACAGCCCTCGTATGAACACTGAAGCTTTCTTT.

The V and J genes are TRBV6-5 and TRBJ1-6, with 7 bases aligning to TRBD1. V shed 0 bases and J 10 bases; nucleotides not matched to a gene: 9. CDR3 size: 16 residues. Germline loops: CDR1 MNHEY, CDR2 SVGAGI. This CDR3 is CASSYSDGRGKSPLHF. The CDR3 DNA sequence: TGTGCCAGCAGTTACTCGGATGGCAGGGGGAAATCACCCCTCCACTTT.

CDR3 coding DNA: TGTGCCAGCAGCTTAGGGGGATGGAATGAGCAGTTCTTC. Translation gives CASSLGGWNEQFF. The J gene is TRBJ2-1, the V gene TRBV7-9; no reliable D call. CDR1 SEHNR and CDR2 FQNEAQ come from the germline V gene (reference sequence). This CDR3 spans 13 amino acids. V dropped 1 base and J dropped 7 bases, with 8 bases sitting between them.

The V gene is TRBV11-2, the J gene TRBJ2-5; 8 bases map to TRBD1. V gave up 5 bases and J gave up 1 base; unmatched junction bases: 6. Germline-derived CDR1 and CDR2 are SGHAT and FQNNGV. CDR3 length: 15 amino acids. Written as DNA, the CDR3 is TGTGCCAGCAGCATCGGACAGGGCGTCCAAGAGACCCAGTACTTC. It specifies CASSIGQGVQETQYF.

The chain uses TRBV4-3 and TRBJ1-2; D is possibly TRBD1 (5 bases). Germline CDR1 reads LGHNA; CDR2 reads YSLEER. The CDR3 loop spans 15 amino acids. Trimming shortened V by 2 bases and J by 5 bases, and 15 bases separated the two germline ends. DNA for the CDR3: TGCGCCAGCAGCCAAATGACGGCAGGGAATTATGGCTACACCTTC. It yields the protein CASSQMTAGNYGYTF.

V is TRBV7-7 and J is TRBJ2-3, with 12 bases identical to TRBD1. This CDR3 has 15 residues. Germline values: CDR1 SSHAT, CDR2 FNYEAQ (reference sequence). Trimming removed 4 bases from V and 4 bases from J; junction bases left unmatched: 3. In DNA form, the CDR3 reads TGTGCCAGCAGCTCCGGGACAGGGGGCGCAGATACGCAGTATTTT. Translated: CASSSGTGGADTQYF.

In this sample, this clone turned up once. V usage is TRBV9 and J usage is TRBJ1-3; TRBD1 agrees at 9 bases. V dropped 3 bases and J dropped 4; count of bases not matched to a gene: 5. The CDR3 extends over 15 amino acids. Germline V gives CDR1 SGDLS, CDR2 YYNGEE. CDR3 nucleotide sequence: TGTGCCAGCAGCGCAGGACAGGGGACAGGAAACACCATATATTTT. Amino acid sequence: CASSAGQGTGNTIYF.

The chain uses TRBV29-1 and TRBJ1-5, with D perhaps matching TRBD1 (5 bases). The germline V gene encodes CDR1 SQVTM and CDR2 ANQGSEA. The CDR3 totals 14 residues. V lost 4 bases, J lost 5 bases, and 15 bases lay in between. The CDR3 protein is CSVAIEQGHQPQHF. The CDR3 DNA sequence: TGCAGCGTTGCGATAGAGCAGGGCCATCAGCCCCAGCATTTT. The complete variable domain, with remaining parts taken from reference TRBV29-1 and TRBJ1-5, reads SAVISQKPSRDICQRGTSLTIQCQVDSQVTMMFWYRQQPGQSLTLIATANQGSEATYESGFVIDKFPISRPNLTFSTLTVSNMSPEDSSIYLCSVAIEQGHQPQHFGDGTRLSIL.

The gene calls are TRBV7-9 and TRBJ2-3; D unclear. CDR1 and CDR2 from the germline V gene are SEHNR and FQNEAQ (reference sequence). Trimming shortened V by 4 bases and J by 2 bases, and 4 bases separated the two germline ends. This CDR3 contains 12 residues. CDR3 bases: TGTGCCAGCAGCTCCATCACAGATACGCAGTATTTT. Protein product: CASSSITDTQYF.

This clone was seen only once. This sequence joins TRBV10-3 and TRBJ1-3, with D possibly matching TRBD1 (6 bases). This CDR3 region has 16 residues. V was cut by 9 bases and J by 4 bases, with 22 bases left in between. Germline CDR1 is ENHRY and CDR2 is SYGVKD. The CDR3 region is CAISNTDRRYGNTIYF. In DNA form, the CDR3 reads TGTGCCATTTCCAATACCGACAGGAGGTACGGAAACACCATATATTTT.

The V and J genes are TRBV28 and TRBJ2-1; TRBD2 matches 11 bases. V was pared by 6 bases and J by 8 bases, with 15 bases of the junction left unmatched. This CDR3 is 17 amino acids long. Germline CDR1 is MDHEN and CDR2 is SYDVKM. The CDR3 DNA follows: TGTGCCAGCAGGCCTACTACGGGACTAGCGGCGGTGGATGAGCAGTTCTTC. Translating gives CASRPTTGLAAVDEQFF.

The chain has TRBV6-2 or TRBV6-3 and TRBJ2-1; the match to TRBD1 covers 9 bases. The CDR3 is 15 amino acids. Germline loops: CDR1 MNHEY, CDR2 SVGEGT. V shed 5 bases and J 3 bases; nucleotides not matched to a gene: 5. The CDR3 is CASSPQGAVYNEQFF. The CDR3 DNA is TGTGCCAGCAGTCCACAGGGGGCCGTCTACAATGAGCAGTTCTTC.

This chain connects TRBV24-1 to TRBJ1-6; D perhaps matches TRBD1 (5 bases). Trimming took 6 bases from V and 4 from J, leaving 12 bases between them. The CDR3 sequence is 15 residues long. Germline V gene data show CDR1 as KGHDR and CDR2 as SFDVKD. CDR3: CATSILAGYNSPLHF. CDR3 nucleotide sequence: TGTGCCACCAGTATCCTGGCAGGGTATAATTCACCCCTCCACTTT.

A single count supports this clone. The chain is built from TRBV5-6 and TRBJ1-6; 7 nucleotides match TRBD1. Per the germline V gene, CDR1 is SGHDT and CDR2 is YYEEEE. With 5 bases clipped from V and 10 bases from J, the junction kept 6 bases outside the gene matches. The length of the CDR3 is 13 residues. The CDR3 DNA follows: TGTGCCAGCAGTCGCAGGGGGGAATCACCCCTCCACTTT. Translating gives CASSRRGESPLHF.

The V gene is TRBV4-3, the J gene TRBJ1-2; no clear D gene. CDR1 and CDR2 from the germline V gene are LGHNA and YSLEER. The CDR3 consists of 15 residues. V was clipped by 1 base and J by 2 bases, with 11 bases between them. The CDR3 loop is CASSQANSQNYGYTF. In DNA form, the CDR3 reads TGCGCCAGCAGCCAAGCGAACTCCCAAAACTATGGCTACACCTTC.